This note documents a single T cell receptor (beta chain) sequence. The method was immunoSEQ multiplex PCR; TCRdb's version includes in-frame clones alone and lacks a portion of them. The sample lists some 9,100 clones; 80% to 85% were seen once. This sample is part of a study of chemoradiotherapy in HPV16-positive cancers. This CDR3 contains 14 residues. Germline trimming cut 5 bases from V and 5 bases from J; bases unmatched to any gene: 4. Germline V gene lookup returns CDR1 KGHSH and CDR2 LQKENI. The TCR sequence derives from a human donor with HPV-associated anogenital cancer. The chain links TRBV18 to TRBJ2-7; 12 nucleotides align to TRBD1. The sample was blood, taken from a patient who underwent chemoradiotherapy. The CDR3 coding sequence is TGTGCCAGCTCAGGGACAGGGGGCGTCGACGAGCAGTACTTC. Encoded protein: CASSGTGGVDEQYF.